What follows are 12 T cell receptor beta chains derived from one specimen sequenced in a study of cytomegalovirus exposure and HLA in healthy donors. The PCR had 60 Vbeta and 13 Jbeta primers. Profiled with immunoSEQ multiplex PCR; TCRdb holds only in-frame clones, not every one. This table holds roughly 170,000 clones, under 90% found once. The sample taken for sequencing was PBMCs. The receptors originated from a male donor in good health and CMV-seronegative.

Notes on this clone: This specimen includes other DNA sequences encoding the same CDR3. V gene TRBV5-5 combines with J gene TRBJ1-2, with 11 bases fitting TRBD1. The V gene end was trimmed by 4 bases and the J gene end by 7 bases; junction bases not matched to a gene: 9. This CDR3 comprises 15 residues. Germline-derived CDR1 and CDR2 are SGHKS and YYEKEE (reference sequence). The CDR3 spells CASSIGQGAARGYTF. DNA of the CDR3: TGTGCCAGCAGCATAGGACAGGGGGCGGCCCGTGGCTACACCTTC.

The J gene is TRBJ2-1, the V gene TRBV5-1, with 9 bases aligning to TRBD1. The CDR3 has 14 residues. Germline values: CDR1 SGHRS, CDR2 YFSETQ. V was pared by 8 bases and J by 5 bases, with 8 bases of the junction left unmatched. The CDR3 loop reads CASAGTGSHNEQFF. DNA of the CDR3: TGCGCCAGTGCCGGGACAGGGTCCCACAATGAGCAGTTCTTC.

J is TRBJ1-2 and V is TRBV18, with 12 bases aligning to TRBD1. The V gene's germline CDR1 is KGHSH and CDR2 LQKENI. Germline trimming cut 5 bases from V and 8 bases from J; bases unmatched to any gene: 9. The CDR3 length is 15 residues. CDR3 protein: CASSAAGTGGVGYTF. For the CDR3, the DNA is TGTGCCAGCTCAGCTGCCGGGACAGGGGGCGTCGGCTACACCTTC. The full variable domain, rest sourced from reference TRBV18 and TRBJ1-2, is NAGVMQNPRHLVRRRGQEARLRCSPMKGHSHVYWYRQLPEEGLKFMVYLQKENIIDESGMPKERFSAEFPKEGPSILRIQQVVRGDSAAYFCASSAAGTGGVGYTFGSGTRLTVV.

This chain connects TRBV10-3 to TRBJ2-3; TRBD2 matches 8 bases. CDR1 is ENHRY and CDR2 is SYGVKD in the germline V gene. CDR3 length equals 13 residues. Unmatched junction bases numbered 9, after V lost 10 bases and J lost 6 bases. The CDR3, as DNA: TGTGCCAGCGACGGGGGGGCCGTTGATACGCAGTATTTT. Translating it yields CASDGGAVDTQYF.

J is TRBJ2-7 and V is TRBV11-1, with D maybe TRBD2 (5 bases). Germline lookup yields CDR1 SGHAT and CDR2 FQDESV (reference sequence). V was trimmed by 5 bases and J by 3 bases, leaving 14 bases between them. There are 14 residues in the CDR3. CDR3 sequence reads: CASSLSYSGYEQYF. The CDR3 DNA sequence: TGTGCCAGCAGCCTCAGTTACAGCGGCTACGAGCAGTACTTC.

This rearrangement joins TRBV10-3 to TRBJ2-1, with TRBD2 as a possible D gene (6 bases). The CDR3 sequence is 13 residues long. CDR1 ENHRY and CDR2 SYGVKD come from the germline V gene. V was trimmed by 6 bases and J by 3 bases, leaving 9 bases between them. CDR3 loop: CAIRGTYYNEQFF. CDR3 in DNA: TGTGCCATCAGAGGGACTTACTACAATGAGCAGTTCTTC.

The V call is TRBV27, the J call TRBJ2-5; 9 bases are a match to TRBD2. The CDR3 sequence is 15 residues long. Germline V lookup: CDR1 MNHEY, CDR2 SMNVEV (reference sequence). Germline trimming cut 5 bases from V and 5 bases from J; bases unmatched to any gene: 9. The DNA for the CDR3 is TGTGCCAGCAGTACAATAGCGGGAGACTGGGAGACCCAGTACTTC. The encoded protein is CASSTIAGDWETQYF.

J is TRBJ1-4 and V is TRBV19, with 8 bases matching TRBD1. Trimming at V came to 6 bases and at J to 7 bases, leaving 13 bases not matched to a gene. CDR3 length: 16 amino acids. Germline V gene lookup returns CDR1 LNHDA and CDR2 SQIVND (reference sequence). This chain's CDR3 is CASSPHPGTGVEKLFF. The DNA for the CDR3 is TGTGCCAGTAGCCCTCACCCGGGGACAGGAGTTGAAAAACTGTTTTTT.

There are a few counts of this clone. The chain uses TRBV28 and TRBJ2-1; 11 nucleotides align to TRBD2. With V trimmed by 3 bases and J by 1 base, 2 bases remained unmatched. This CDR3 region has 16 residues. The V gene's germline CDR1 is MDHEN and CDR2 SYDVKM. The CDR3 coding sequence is TGTGCCAGCAGTTTTGTAGCGGGAGGGTCCTACAATGAGCAGTTCTTC. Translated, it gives CASSFVAGGSYNEQFF.

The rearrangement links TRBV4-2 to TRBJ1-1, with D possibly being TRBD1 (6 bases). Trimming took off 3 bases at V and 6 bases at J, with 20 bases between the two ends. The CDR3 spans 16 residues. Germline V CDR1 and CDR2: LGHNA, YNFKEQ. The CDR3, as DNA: TGTGCCAGCAGCCATCCCGGGACACCCTGGGTCTCTGAAGCTTTCTTT. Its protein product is CASSHPGTPWVSEAFF.

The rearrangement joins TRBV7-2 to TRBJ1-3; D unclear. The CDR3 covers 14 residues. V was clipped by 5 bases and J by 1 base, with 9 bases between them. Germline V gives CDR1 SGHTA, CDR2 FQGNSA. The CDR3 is CASSIPASGNTIYF. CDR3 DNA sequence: TGTGCCAGCAGCATACCCGCGTCTGGAAACACCATATATTTT.

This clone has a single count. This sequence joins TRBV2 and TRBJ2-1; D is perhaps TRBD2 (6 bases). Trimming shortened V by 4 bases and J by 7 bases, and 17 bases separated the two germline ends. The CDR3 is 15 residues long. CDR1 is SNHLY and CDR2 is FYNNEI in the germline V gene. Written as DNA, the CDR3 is TGTGCCAGCAGTGGCACTAGCTCAATGGCAAATGAGCAGTTCTTC. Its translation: CASSGTSSMANEQFF.